One and the same sample provided the 11 T cell receptor beta chains below, sequenced in a study of regulatory T cells in long-lasting Graves disease. Time point: newly diagnosed GD, antithyroid drugs for less than 3 months. There was RNA extracted from PBMCs, and the TCR library was made from it. Arm-PCR of CDR3 regions with iRepertoire HTBI primers generated TCR beta libraries. TCRdb re-called the multiplex PCR reads through MiXCR, storing one row per CDR3 protein. This table has over 500,000 distinct CDR3 sequences, about 15% appearing once. The sample was also linked to a second study, of T cells in Graves' hyperthyroidism and ophthalmopathy.

The specimen was peripheral blood mononuclear cells (PBMCs), collected at new diagnosis, from a patient treated with antithyroid drugs. These receptors came from a woman in her 30s with Graves disease.

This clonotype was observed many times. The chain carries TRBV29-1 and TRBJ1-4; D remains unclear. This CDR3 has 10 amino acids. Germline V CDR1 and CDR2: SQVTM, ANQGSEA. V shed 6 bases and J shed 5 bases, with 4 bases lying between them. CDR3 DNA sequence: TGCAGCGTGGGAAATGAAAAACTGTTTTTT. Its translation is CSVGNEKLFF. Based on the CDR3 plus reference TRBV29-1 and TRBJ1-4, the full variable domain is SAVISQKPSRDICQRGTSLTIQCQVDSQVTMMFWYRQQPGQSLTLIATANQGSEATYESGFVIDKFPISRPNLTFSTLTVSNMSPEDSSIYLCSVGNEKLFFGSGTQLSVL.

This clonotype showed up many times. The chain has TRBV2 and TRBJ1-5, with D possibly being TRBD1 (5 bases). Trimming removed 1 base at V and 7 bases at J, with 11 bases between. There are 14 residues in the CDR3. Germline CDR1 SNHLY, CDR2 FYNNEI. CDR3 nucleotides: TGTGCCAGCAGTGAAGGCCAGGGCGGCCAGCCCCAGCATTTT. Protein: CASSEGQGGQPQHF.

This chain connects TRBV7-9 to TRBJ2-5; the match to TRBD1 covers 7 bases. This CDR3 region has 15 residues. In germline, CDR1 is SEHNR, CDR2 FQNEAQ (reference sequence). The trim removed 3 bases at V and 5 bases at J, leaving 9 bases unmatched. DNA of the CDR3: TGTGCCAGCAGCTTGACACAGGGGACGTGGGAGACCCAGTACTTC. Translating gives CASSLTQGTWETQYF.

As regards this clonotype: A much larger clone differs from this one at a single base, so this may be a read error. The chain links TRBV5-1 to TRBJ2-7; D is possibly TRBD2 (5 bases). Germline CDR1 and CDR2: SGHRS and YFSETQ. This CDR3 is 14 amino acids long. CDR3 nucleotides: TGCGACAGCAGCCCTCCCGTTCGGGGTGACGAGCAGTACTTC. Translation: CDSSPPVRGDEQYF.

V is TRBV6-1 and J is TRBJ2-2, with D possibly being TRBD1 (6 bases). The CDR3 covers 14 residues. The V end was cut by 2 bases, the J end by 6 bases, with 10 bases between. Per the germline V gene, CDR1 is MNHNS and CDR2 is SASEGT. The CDR3 spells CASSEQGHAGELFF. CDR3 coding DNA: TGTGCCAGCAGTGAACAGGGGCACGCCGGGGAGCTGTTTTTT.

V and J are TRBV3-1 and TRBJ1-5; D perhaps matches TRBD1 (5 bases). Trimming took 2 bases from V and 6 from J, leaving 11 bases between them. The CDR3 loop spans 14 amino acids. Per the germline V gene, CDR1 is LGHDT and CDR2 is YNNKEL (reference sequence). CDR3 sequence (DNA): TGTGCCAGCAGCCAATTCCAGGGCGCTCAGCCCCAGCATTTT. Protein sequence: CASSQFQGAQPQHF.

This clonotype was seen at least ten times. The chain recombines TRBV12-3 or TRBV12-4 with TRBJ2-1, with TRBD2 identical over 7 bases. This CDR3 is 12 amino acids long. The trim removed 2 bases at V and 10 bases at J, leaving 2 bases unmatched. The CDR3 region is CASSLSLAEQFF. For the CDR3, the DNA is TGTGCCAGCAGTTTATCACTAGCGGAGCAGTTCTTC.

This clonotype was recorded at least ten times. The chain has TRBV6-1 and TRBJ2-3; D gene ambiguous. The CDR3 spans 10 residues. Germline V gene lookup returns CDR1 MNHNS and CDR2 SASEGT. V was pared by 8 bases and J by 7 bases, with 7 bases between. CDR3: CASLQYTQYF. Written as DNA, the CDR3 is TGTGCCAGCCTCCAGTATACGCAGTATTTT.

The sample holds a few counts of this clonotype. The rearrangement uses TRBV3-1 and TRBJ1-6; no clear D. With 1 base removed from V and 10 bases from J, the gap between germline ends came to 14 bases. The CDR3 is made up of 15 amino acids. CDR1 is LGHDT, CDR2 YNNKEL, per germline (reference sequence). DNA for the CDR3: TGTGCCAGCAGCCAAGGTCTGGGGATAAAATCACCCCTCCACTTT. Protein sequence: CASSQGLGIKSPLHF.

In this sample, this clonotype turned up many times. The rearrangement uses TRBV7-3 and TRBJ2-1, with D possibly TRBD2 on 6 matching bases. V dropped 2 bases and J dropped 2 bases, with 7 bases sitting between them. The CDR3 runs 14 residues. Germline V CDR1 and CDR2: SGHTA, FQGTGA. The CDR3 spells CASSLGLPYNEQFF. DNA of the CDR3: TGTGCCAGCAGCTTAGGACTACCCTACAATGAGCAGTTCTTC.

The V call is TRBV29-1, the J call TRBJ2-7; weak D call: TRBD2 (6 bases). The CDR3 sequence is 14 residues long. Trimming removed 2 bases at V and 3 bases at J, with 14 bases between. Germline V gives CDR1 SQVTM, CDR2 ANQGSEA. The CDR3 reads CSVELAGGFYEQYF. Written as DNA, the CDR3 is TGCAGCGTTGAATTAGCCGGAGGGTTCTACGAGCAGTACTTC.